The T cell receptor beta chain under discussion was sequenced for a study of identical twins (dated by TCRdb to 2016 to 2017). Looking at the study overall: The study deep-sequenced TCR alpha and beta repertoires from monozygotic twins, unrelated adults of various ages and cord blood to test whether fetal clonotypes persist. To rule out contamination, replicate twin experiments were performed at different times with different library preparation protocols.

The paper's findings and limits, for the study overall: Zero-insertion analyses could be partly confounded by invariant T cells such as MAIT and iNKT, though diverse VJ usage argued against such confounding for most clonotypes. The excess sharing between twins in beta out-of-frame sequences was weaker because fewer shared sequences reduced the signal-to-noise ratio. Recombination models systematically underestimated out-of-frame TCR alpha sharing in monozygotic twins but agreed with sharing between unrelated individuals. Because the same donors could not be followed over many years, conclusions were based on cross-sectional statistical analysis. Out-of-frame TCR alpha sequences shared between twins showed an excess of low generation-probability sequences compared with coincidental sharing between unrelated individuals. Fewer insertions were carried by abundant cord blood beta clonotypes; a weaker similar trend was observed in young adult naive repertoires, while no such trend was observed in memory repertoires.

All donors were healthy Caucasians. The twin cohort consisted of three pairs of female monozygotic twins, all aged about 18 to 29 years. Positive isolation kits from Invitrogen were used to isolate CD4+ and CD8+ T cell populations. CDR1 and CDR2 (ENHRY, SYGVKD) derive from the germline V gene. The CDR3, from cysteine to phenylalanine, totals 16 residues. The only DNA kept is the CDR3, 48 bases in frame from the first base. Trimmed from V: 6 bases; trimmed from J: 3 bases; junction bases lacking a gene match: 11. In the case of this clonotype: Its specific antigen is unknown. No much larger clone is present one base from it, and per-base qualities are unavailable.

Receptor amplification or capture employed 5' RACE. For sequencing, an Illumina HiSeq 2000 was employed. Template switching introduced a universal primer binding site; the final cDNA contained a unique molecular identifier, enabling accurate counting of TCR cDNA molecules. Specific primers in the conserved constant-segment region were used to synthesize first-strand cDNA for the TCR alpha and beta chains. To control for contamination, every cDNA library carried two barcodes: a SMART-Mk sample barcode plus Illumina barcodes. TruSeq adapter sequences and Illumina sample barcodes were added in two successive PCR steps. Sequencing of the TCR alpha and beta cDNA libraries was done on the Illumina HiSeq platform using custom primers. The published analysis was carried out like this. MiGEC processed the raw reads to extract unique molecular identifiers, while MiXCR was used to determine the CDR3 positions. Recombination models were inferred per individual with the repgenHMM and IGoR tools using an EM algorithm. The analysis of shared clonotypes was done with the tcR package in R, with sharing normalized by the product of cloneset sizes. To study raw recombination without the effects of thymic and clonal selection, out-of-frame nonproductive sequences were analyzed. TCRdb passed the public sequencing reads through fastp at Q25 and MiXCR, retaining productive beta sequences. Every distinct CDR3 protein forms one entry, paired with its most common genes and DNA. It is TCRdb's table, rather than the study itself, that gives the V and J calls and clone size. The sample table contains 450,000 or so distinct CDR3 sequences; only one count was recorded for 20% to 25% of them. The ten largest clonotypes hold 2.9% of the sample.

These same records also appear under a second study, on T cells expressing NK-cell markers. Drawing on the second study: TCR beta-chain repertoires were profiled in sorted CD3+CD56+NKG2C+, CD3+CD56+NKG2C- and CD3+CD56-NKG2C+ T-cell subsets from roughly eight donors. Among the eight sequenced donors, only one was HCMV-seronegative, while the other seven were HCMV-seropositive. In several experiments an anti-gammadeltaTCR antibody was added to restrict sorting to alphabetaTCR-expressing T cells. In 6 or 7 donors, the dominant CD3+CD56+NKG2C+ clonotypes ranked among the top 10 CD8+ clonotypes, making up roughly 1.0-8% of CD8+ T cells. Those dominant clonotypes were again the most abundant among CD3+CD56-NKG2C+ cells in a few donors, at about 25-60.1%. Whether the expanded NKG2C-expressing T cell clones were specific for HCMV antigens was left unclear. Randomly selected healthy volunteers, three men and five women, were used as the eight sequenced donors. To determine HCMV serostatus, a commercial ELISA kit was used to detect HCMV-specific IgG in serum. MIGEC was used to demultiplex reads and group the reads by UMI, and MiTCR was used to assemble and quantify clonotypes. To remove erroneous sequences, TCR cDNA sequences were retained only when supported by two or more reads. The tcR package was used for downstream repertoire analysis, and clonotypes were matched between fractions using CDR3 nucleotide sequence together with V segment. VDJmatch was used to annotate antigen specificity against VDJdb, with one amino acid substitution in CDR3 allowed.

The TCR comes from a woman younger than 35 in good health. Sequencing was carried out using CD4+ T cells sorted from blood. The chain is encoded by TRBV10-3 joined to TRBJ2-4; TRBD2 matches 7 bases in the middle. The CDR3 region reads CAIRDTLTGGKNIQYF. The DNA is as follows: TGTGCCATCAGGGACACCCTTACGGGGGGCAAAAACATTCAGTACTTC.